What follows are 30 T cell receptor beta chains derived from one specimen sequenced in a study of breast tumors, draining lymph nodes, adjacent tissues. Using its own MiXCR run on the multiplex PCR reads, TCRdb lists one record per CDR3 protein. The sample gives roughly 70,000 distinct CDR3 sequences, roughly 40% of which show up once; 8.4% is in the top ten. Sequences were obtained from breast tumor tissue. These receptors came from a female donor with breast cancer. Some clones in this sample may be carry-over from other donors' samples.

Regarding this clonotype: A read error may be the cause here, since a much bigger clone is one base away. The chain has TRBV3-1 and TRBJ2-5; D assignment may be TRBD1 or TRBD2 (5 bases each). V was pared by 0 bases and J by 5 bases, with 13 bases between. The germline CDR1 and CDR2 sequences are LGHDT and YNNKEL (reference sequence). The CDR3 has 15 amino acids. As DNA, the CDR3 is TGTGCCAGCAGCCAAGATTTGGGACCAGGGGAGACCCAGTACTTC. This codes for CASSQDLGPGETQYF.

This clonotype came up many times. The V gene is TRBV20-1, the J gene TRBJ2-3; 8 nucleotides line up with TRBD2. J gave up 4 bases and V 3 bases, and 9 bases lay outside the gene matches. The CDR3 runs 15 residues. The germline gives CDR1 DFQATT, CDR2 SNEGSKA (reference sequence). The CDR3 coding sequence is TGCAGTGCTAGGGACTTCGGGGGGGGTGCAGATACGCAGTATTTT. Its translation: CSARDFGGGADTQYF.

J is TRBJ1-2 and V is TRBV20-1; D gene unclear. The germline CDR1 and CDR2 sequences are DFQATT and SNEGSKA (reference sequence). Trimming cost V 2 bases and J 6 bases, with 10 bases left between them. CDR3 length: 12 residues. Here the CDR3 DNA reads TGCAGTGCTAGACCGAGCGGGAATGGCTACACCTTC. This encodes CSARPSGNGYTF.

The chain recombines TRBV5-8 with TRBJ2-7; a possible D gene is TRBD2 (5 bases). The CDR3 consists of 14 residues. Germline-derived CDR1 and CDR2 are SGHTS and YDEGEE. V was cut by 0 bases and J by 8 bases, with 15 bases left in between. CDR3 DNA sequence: TGTGCCAGCAGCTTGGCCGCGCCGGGAAAGAAGCAGTACTTC. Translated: CASSLAAPGKKQYF.

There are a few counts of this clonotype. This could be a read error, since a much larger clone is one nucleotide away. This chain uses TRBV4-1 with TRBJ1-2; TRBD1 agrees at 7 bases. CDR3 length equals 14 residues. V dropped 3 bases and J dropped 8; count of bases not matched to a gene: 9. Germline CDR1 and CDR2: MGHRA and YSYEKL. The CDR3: CASSHEYIQGGYTF. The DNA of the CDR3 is TGCGCCAGCAGCCATGAATATATACAGGGGGGCTACACCTTC.

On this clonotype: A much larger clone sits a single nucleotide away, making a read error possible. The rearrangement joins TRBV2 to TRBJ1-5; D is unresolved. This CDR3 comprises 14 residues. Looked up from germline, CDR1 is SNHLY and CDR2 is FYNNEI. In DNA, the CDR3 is TGTGCCAGCACCCGCCTTAATAGCAATCAGCCCCAGCGTTTT. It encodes CASTRLNSNQPQRF.

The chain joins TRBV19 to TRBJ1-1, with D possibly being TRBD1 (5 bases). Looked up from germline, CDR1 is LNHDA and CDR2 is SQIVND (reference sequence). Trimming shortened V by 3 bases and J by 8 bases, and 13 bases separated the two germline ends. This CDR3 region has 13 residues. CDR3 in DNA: TGTGCCAGTAGTATCAGAGGGGAGTGGGAAGCTTTCTTT. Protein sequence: CASSIRGEWEAFF.

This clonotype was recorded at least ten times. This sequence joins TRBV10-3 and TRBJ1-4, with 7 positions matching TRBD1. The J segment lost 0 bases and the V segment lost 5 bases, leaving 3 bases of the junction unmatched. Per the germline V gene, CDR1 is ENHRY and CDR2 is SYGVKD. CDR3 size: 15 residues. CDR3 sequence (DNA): TGTGCCATCAGTACCGGGACAGCAACTAATGAAAAACTGTTTTTT. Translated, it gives CAISTGTATNEKLFF.

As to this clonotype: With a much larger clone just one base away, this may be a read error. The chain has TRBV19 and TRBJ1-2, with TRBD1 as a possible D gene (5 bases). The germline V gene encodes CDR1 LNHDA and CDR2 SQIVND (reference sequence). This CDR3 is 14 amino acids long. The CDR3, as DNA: TGTGCCGGTAGTGCCCGGGACGGCACCTATGGCTACACCTTC. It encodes CAGSARDGTYGYTF.

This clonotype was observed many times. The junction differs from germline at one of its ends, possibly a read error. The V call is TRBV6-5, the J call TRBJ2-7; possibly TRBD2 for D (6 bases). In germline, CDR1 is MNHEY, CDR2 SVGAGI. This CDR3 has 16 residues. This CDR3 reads CASSHSILADAYEQYF. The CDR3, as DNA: TGTGCCAGCAGTCACTCGATATTAGCGGACGCCTACGAGCAGTACTTC.

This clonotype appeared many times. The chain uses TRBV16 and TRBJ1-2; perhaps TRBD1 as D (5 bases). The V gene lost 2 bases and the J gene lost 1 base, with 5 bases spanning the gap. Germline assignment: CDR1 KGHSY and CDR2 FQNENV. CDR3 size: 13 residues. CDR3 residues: CASSQGGNYGYTF. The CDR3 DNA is TGTGCCAGCAGCCAAGGGGGTAACTATGGCTACACCTTC. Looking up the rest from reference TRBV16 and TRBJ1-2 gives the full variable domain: GEEVAQTPKHLVRGEGQKAKLYCAPIKGHSYVFWYQQVLKNEFKFLISFQNENVFDETGMPKERFSAKCLPNSPCSLEIQATKLEDSAVYFCASSQGGNYGYTFGSGTRLTVV.

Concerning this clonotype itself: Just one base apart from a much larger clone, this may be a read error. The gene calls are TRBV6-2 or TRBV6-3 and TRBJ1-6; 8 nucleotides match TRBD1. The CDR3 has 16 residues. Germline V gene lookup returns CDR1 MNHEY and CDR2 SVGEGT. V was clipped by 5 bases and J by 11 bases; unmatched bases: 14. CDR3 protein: CASSHPAGGVNPPLHF. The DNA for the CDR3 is TGTGCCAGCAGTCACCCGGCAGGGGGCGTGAATCCACCCCTCCACTTT.

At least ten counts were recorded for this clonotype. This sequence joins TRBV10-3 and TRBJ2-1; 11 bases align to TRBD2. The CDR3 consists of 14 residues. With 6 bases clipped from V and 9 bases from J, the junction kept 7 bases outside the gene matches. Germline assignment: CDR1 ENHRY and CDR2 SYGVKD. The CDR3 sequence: CAIRVAGGPGEQFF. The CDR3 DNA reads TGTGCCATCAGGGTAGCGGGAGGGCCTGGTGAGCAGTTCTTC.

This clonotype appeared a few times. DNA for the CDR3: TGTGCCATCAGCCGGGACACCATATATTTT. Protein product: CAISRDTIYF. This chain connects TRBV10-3 to TRBJ1-3; D unclear. The CDR3 runs to 10 residues. Germline V gene data show CDR1 as ENHRY and CDR2 as SYGVKD. V lost 6 bases and J 8 bases, leaving 5 bases between the germline ends.

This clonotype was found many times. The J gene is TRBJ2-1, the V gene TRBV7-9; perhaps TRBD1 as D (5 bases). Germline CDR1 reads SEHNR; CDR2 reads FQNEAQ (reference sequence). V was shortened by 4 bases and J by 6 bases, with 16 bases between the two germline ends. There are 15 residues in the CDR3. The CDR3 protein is CASSWGYWKSNEQFF. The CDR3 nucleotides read TGTGCCAGCAGCTGGGGCTACTGGAAGTCCAATGAGCAGTTCTTC.

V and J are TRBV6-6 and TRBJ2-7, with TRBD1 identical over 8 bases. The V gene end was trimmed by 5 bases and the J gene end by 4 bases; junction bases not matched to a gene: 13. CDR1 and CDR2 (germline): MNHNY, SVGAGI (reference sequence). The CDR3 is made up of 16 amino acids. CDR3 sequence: CASSPRQGISFYEQYF. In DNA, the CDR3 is TGTGCCAGCAGTCCCCGACAGGGGATCAGTTTTTACGAGCAGTACTTC.

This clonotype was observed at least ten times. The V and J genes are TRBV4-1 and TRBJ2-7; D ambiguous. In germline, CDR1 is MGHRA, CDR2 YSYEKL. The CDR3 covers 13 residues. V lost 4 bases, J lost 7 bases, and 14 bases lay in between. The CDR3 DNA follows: TGCGCCAGCAGCCCGACGGGCTTCGGTGAGCAGTACTTC. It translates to CASSPTGFGEQYF.

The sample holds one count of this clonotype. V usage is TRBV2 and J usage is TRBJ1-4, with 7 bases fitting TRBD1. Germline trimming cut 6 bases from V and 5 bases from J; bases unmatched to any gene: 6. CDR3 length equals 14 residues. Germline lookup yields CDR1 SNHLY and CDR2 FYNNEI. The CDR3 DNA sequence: TGTGCCAGCAGGGAATCAGGGGGGAATGAAAAACTGTTTTTT. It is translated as CASRESGGNEKLFF.

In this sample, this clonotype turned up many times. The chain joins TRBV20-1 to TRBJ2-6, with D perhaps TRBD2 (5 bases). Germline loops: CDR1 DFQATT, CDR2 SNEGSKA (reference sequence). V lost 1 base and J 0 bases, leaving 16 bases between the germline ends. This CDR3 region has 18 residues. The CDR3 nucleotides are TGCAGTGCTAGAGCCTTGATGGGCGCGGGCTCTGGGGCCAACGTCCTGACTTTC. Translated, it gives CSARALMGAGSGANVLTF.

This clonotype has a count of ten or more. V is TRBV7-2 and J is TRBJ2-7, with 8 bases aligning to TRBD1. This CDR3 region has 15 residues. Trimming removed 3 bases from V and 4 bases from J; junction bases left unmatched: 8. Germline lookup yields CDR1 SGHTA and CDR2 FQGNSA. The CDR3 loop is CASSFPGQGHYEQYF. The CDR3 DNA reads TGTGCCAGCAGCTTCCCCGGACAGGGACATTACGAGCAGTACTTC.

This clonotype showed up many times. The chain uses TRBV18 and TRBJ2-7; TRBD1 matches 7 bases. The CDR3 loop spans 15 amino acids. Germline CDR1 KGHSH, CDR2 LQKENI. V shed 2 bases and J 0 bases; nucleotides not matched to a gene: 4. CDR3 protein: CASSPGGQSSYEQYF. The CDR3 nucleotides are TGTGCCAGCTCACCAGGGGGACAGAGCTCCTACGAGCAGTACTTC.

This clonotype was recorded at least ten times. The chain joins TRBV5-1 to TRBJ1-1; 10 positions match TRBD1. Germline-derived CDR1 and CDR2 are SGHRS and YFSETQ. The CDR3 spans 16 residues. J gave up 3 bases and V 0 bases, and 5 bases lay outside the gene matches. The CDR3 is CASSLGHGTGDTEAFF. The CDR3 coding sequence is TGCGCCAGCAGCTTGGGACACGGGACAGGGGACACTGAAGCTTTCTTT.

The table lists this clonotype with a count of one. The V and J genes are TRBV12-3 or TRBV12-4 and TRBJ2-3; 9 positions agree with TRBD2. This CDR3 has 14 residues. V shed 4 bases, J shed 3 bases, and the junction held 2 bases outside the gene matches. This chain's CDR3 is CASSSTSGTDTQYF. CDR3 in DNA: TGTGCCAGCAGTTCGACTAGCGGAACAGATACGCAGTATTTT.

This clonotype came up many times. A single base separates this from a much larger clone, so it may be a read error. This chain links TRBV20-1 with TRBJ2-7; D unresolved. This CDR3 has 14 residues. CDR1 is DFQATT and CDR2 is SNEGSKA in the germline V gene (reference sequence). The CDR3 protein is CSAAGALSSSEQYF. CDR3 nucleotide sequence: TGCAGTGCCGCCGGCGCCTTAAGCTCCTCCGAGCAGTACTTC.

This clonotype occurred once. CDR3: CASSLVGANYQETQHF. DNA for the CDR3: TGTGCCAGCAGCTTAGTCGGAGCCAATTACCAAGAGACCCAGCATTTT. V gene TRBV13 combines with J gene TRBJ1-5; D is undetermined. This CDR3 is built from 16 residues. V was trimmed by 1 base and J by 11 bases, leaving 21 bases between them. From germline, CDR1 is PRHDT and CDR2 FYEKMQ (reference sequence).

The CDR3 nucleotides read TGTGCCAGCAGCCTACTAGCGGGGCCAGGGACCCATGAGCAGTTCTTC. This codes for CASSLLAGPGTHEQFF. The chain uses TRBV5-6 and TRBJ2-1; 10 bases align to TRBD2. Losses at the gene ends were 4 bases for V and 8 bases for J; bases not matched to a gene: 12. The CDR3 length is 16 residues. From germline, CDR1 is SGHDT and CDR2 YYEEEE.

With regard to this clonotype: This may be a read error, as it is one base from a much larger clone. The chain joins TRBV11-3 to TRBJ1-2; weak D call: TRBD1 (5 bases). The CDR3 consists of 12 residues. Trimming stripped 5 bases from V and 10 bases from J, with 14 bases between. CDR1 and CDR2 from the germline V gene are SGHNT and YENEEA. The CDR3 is CASSAGEAAYTF. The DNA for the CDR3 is TGTGCCAGCAGCGCGGGGGAGGCTGCCTACACCTTC.

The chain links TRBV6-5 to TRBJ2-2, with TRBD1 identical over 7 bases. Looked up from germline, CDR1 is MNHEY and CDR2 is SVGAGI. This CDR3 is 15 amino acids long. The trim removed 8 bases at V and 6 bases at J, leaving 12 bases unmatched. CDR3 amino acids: CASGQGVMAPGELFF. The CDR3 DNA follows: TGTGCCAGCGGGCAGGGGGTAATGGCTCCCGGGGAGCTGTTTTTT.

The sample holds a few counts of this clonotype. The DNA for the CDR3 is TGTGCCAGCAGTAGTCTAGCGGGACAAACCTACGAGCAGTACTTC. This codes for CASSSLAGQTYEQYF. The chain uses TRBV28 and TRBJ2-7; TRBD2 aligns across 9 bases. After removal of 5 bases from V and 2 bases from J, the junction contained 7 bases not matched to a gene. The CDR3 has 15 amino acids. Germline V gene lookup returns CDR1 MDHEN and CDR2 SYDVKM.

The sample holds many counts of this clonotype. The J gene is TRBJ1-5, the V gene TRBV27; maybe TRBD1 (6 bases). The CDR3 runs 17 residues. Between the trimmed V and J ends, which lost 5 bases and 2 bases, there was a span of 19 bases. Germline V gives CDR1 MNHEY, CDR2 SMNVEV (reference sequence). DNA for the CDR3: TGTGCCAGCAGTATTAATAGCAGGGGTATACGCAATCAGCCCCAGCATTTT. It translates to CASSINSRGIRNQPQHF.